This T cell receptor (beta chain) was recovered during a study of STAT5B mutations in CD4+ large granular lymphocyte leukemia. Notes on the study in general: Without putative leukemic clones, patient CD4-sorted repertoires remained more clonal than healthy CD4+ repertoires. Compared with healthy controls (2/35), patient top clones favored TRBV06 (8/27).

Source study methods: A productive frequency of 2.59 x 10-5 was the lowest detectable. Method: immunoSEQ multiplex PCR; TCRdb's copy keeps in-frame clones and lacks some. V and J calls and clone size are copied from that table; D and trimming were computed from the DNA. The profile shows tens of thousands of clones, around 81% of them singletons. This CDR3 comprises 16 residues. V lost 3 bases and J lost 6, with 19 bases in between. Germline lookup yields CDR1 SGHRS and CDR2 YFSETQ. Concerning this clone itself: Its antigen remains unidentified.

This clonotype was obtained from a human donor in good health. The sample taken for sequencing was CD4+ T cells from blood buffy coats. The chain has TRBV5-1 and TRBJ2-1; no definite D call. The CDR3 DNA is TGCGCCAGCAGCTACTACCCGGCAGGTCTGGGCAATGAGCAGTTCTTC. Translation gives CASSYYPAGLGNEQFF.